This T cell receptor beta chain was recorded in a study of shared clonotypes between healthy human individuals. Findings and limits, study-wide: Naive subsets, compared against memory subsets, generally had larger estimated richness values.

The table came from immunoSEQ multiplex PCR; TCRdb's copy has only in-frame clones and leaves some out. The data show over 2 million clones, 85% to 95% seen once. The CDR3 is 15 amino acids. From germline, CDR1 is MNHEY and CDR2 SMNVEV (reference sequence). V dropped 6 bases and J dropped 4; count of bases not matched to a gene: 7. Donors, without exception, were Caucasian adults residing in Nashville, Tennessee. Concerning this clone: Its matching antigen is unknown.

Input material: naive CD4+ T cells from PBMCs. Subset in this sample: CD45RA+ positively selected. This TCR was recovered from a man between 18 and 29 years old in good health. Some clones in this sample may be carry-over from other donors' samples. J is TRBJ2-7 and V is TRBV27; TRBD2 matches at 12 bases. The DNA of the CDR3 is TGTGCCAGCAGGCCCGGACTAGCGGGATCTTACGAGCAGTACTTC. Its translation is CASRPGLAGSYEQYF.